The 14 T cell receptor beta chains below come from one sample, sequenced in a study of blood T cells in healthy people across ages. The second PCR ran about 6 to 12 cycles with a sample-barcoded 5' primer and J-beta primers. MiXCR, applied by TCRdb to the 5' RACE reads, yields one record per CDR3 protein. The data show 950,000 to 1,200,000 distinct CDR3 sequences, roughly two fifths seen once. The sample comprised blood. The receptors stem from a man between 18 and 29 years old in good health.

The chain has TRBV6-1 and TRBJ1-2, with D unresolved. CDR3 length: 15 residues. V was trimmed by 6 bases and J by 0 bases, leaving 14 bases between them. Germline assignment: CDR1 MNHNS and CDR2 SASEGT. The CDR3 DNA is TGTGCCAGCAGAGAGGACGGATCTGCTAACTATGGCTACACCTTC. It is translated as CASREDGSANYGYTF.

The chain has TRBV27 and TRBJ2-3; no clear D. The length of the CDR3 is 15 residues. V was pared by 6 bases and J by 2 bases, with 15 bases between. Germline assignment: CDR1 MNHEY and CDR2 SMNVEV (reference sequence). CDR3 nucleotide sequence: TGTGCCAGCAGAACCGGGCCCCTCCACACAGATACGCAGTATTTT. Amino acids: CASRTGPLHTDTQYF.

The genes are TRBV10-3 and TRBJ2-3; D may be TRBD2 (6 bases). V lost 0 bases to trimming and J lost 6 bases, with 10 bases between them. Germline V lookup: CDR1 ENHRY, CDR2 SYGVKD. This CDR3 is built from 14 residues. Here the CDR3 reads CAISESRDFDTQYF. CDR3 in DNA: TGTGCCATCAGTGAGTCGCGGGACTTCGATACGCAGTATTTT.

The genes are TRBV10-3 and TRBJ1-1; tentative D call: TRBD1 (5 bases). Germline V gene sequence: CDR1 ENHRY, CDR2 SYGVKD. V was trimmed by 10 bases and J by 3 bases, leaving 15 bases between them. The CDR3 sequence is 13 residues long. CDR3 region: CATGDLGYTEAFF. CDR3 bases: TGTGCCACTGGGGACCTGGGCTACACTGAAGCTTTCTTT.

This chain uses TRBV6-1 with TRBJ1-1; D is ambiguous. Germline V gene lookup returns CDR1 MNHNS and CDR2 SASEGT. V lost 0 bases and J 5 bases, leaving 13 bases between the germline ends. The CDR3 contains 15 residues. CDR3 protein: CASSEARPGRTEAFF. DNA for the CDR3: TGTGCCAGCAGTGAAGCGCGACCGGGAAGGACTGAAGCTTTCTTT.

The chain recombines TRBV2 with TRBJ2-1; 10 nucleotides align to TRBD2. CDR3 length: 14 amino acids. Germline CDR1 is SNHLY and CDR2 is FYNNEI. Trimming cost V 4 bases and J 7 bases; bases outside gene matches: 4. The CDR3 DNA reads TGTGCCAGCAGTGGGGTACTAGCGGGAAATGAGCAGTTCTTC. It translates to CASSGVLAGNEQFF.

This clonotype was seen more than once but under ten times. The chain uses TRBV20-1 and TRBJ2-5; weak D call: TRBD1 (5 bases). V was shortened by 0 bases and J by 4 bases, with 15 bases between the two germline ends. Germline loops: CDR1 DFQATT, CDR2 SNEGSKA (reference sequence). The CDR3 has 15 amino acids. This CDR3 is CSARDGKGNSETQYF. The CDR3 DNA sequence: TGCAGTGCTAGAGATGGGAAGGGGAATTCAGAGACCCAGTACTTC.

With respect to this clonotype: Compared with germline, one end of the junction differs, possibly owing to a read error. The V and J genes are TRBV9 and TRBJ2-3; 11 nucleotides match TRBD2. The germline CDR1 and CDR2 sequences are SGDLS and YYNGEE. The CDR3 sequence is 16 residues long. CDR3 protein: CASSATSGGGVGTQDF. CDR3 in DNA: TGTGCCAGCAGCGCCACTAGCGGGGGAGGGGTCGGTACGCAGGATTTT.

This clonotype occurred a few times. The chain is built from TRBV7-8 and TRBJ1-1; D remains unclear. V was clipped by 4 bases and J by 3 bases, with 12 bases between them. The CDR3 loop spans 14 amino acids. Per germline, CDR1 SGHVS and CDR2 FQNEAQ. The CDR3 region has the DNA TGTGCCAGCAGCTCTAGCGTCTTTCACACTGAAGCTTTCTTT. Protein product: CASSSSVFHTEAFF.

Concerning this clonotype: Just one base apart from a much larger clone, this may be a read error. This rearrangement joins TRBV5-1 to TRBJ2-4; no clear D gene. The germline V and J ends were trimmed by 3 bases and 5 bases, with 12 bases remaining between them. Germline CDR1 is SGHRS and CDR2 is YFSETQ. The CDR3 totals 14 residues. The CDR3, as DNA: TGCGCCAGCAGCTCGGGTGTTAGTCAAAACATTCAGTACTTC. Its protein product is CASSSGVSQNIQYF.

The chain recombines TRBV4-1 with TRBJ2-7, with a possible D match to TRBD1 (5 bases). CDR1 and CDR2 from the germline V gene are MGHRA and YSYEKL. V shed 1 base and J shed 6 bases, with 16 bases lying between them. This CDR3 has 15 residues. CDR3 coding DNA: TGCGCCAGCAGCCAAGCGGCCTCAGGGTTTAGCGAGCAGTACTTC. Its translation is CASSQAASGFSEQYF.

This chain connects TRBV6-1 to TRBJ1-2; D remains unclear. CDR1 is MNHNS and CDR2 is SASEGT in the germline V gene. There are 14 residues in the CDR3. The V end lost 1 base, the J end lost 11 bases, and 17 bases lay between the germline ends. The CDR3 DNA sequence: TGTGCCAGCAGTGAAGGAGCTGCCTCAACGGGGTACACCTTC. This encodes CASSEGAASTGYTF.

This clonotype has more than one count but fewer than ten. Possible read error: a much larger clone is one base away. This chain joins TRBV7-9 and TRBJ2-2; 7 positions agree with TRBD2. With V trimmed by 5 bases and J by 2 bases, 14 bases remained unmatched. The CDR3 length is 18 residues. Germline assignment: CDR1 SEHNR and CDR2 FQNEAQ (reference sequence). The CDR3 loop reads CASSLLGEGWGNTGELFF. The CDR3 region has the DNA TGTGCCAGCAGCCTCCTTGGGGAGGGTTGGGGAAACACCGGGGAGCTGTTTTTT.

This chain links TRBV20-1 with TRBJ1-1; the D gene is possibly TRBD1 (6 bases). Trimming removed 5 bases at V and 3 bases at J, with 13 bases between. CDR1 is DFQATT, CDR2 SNEGSKA, per germline (reference sequence). The CDR3 runs to 13 residues. CDR3 residues: CSAGEGGDTEAFF. The CDR3 DNA reads TGCAGTGCTGGGGAGGGGGGTGACACTGAAGCTTTCTTT.